This TCR beta chain was sequenced in a study of T cell repertoires in cytomegalovirus infection. In TCRdb, the reads were re-called with MiXCR into one record per CDR3 protein. Altogether roughly 500,000 distinct CDR3 sequences are present, roughly 43% being singletons, with the ten largest covering around two fifths. Note on this clonotype: Its antigen is unknown.

Sequencing was performed on cultured PBMCs, taken from culture after CMV antigen stimulation. This TCR was recovered from a human donor in good health (CMV status not recorded). Some clones in this sample may be carry-over from other donors' samples.

CDR3 residues: CASSLVWGPGYPHTGELFF. In DNA, the CDR3 is TGCGCCAGCAGCTTGGTATGGGGACCGGGCTACCCGCATACCGGGGAGCTGTTTTTT. The genes are TRBV5-1 and TRBJ2-2; D could derive from TRBD1 or TRBD2 (5 bases each). Trimming pared 0 bases from V and 5 bases from J, leaving 23 bases between. The CDR3 has 19 residues. Germline V lookup: CDR1 SGHRS, CDR2 YFSETQ.